This T cell receptor beta chain emerged from a study of blood T cell repertoires in COVID-19 (dated by TCRdb to about 2020). For the wider study: The collaborator samples originated in the United States, Italy and Spain and spanned the acute and convalescent phases of COVID-19. The samples were drawn from the first 160 participants of the ongoing ImmuneRACE study and from under 1,500 subjects provided by 6 global collaborators. The prospective study material was composed of cDNA or gDNA derived from T cells, B-cell-depleted T cells, or PBMCs. Where HLA class I and class II types were available, the types were taken from metadata supplied by the sample provider, not from assay-based typing. A de-identified subject ID, COVID-19 status, age in years and sex were almost always included in the sample metadata. Subjects who had been exposed to COVID-19, were actively infected with it, or had recovered from it provided the deeply sampled blood TCRbeta repertoires that made up the dataset. The repertoires were released in a freely available public database meant as a resource for research on the immune response to SARS-CoV-2.

Whole blood was collected in K2EDTA tubes by collaborating institutions according to the institutions' own protocols. Collaborator samples were shipped for TCRbeta analysis as frozen whole blood, isolated PBMCs, or DNA extracted from either sample type. CDR1 and CDR2 (SGHRS, YFSETQ) derive from the germline V gene. Clipping removes 5 bases from V and 6 bases from J, with 13 as the unmatched junction base count. Taken from cysteine to phenylalanine, the CDR3 has 17 residues. Of the read, only the CDR3 DNA is kept; its 51 bases are in frame from base 1. TCRbeta CDR3 regions were amplified from genomic DNA by means of the immunoSEQ Assay, a bias-controlled multiplex PCR. The published analysis was carried out like this. Nucleated cell counts per sample were estimated from amplification of reference gene primers within the assay. To quantify the absolute abundance of each unique TCRbeta CDR3 rearrangement, sequence reads were collapsed and filtered. For each sample, productive Simpson clonality was calculated by taking the square root of Simpson's diversity index across productive rearrangements. TCRdb took this table from immuneACCESS and kept in-frame rearrangements with V and J called. Such tables lack part of the clones; where checked against another copy, unresolved V genes explain under half of the gap, and the rest is unexplained. That table furnishes V, J and clone size, whereas the DNA furnished D and trimming. The sample table contains under 200,000 clones; only one count was recorded for approximately 85% of them. The ten largest make up 9.8% of the sample.

The research as a whole found: The quantity of clinical and demographic metadata differed by source and by participant and was supplied without curation.

Note on this clone: The antigen it recognizes is unknown. Base quality data are lacking; no much larger clone is found one base away.

Sequencing input: peripheral blood. This sequence uses TRBV5-1 and TRBJ2-2, with 10 central nucleotides matching TRBD2. The TCR originated in a woman over 75 with acute or convalescent COVID-19. The CDR3 region: CASRTVSGGAGAGELFF. The sequence in DNA is TGCGCCAGCAGGACCGTGAGCGGGGGGGCCGGGGCCGGGGAGCTGTTTTTT.